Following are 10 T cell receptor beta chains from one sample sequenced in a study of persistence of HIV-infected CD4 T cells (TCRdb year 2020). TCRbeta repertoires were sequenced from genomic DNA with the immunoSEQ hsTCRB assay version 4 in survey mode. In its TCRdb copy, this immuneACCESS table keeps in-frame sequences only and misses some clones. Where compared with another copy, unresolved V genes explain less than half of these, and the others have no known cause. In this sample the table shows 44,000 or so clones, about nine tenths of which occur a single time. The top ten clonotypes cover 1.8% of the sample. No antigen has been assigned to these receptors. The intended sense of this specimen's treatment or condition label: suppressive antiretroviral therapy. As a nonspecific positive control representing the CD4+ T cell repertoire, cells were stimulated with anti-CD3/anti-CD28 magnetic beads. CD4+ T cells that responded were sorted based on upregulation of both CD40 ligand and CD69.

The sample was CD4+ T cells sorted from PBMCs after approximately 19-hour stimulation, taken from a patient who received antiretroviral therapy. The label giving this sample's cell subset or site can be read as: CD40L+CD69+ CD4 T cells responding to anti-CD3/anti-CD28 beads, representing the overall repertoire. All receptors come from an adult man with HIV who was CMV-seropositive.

The CDR3: CASSLAGAGELFF. As DNA, the CDR3 is TGTGCCAGCAGCTTAGCGGGGGCCGGGGAGCTGTTTTTT. V is TRBV7-3 and J is TRBJ2-2, with TRBD2 matching 7 bases. The CDR3 is 13 residues long. Germline V gene data show CDR1 as SGHTA and CDR2 as FQGTGA. The junction had 0 bases not matched to a gene; V was cut back by 2 bases and J by 6 bases.

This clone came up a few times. The CDR3 is CASIVDRGGNQPQHF. The CDR3 nucleotides are TGTGCCAGCATCGTGGACAGGGGGGGCAATCAGCCCCAGCATTTT. V is TRBV6-5 and J is TRBJ1-5; 10 nucleotides align to TRBD1. CDR1 is MNHEY, CDR2 SVGAGI, per germline. Losses at the gene ends were 7 bases for V and 2 bases for J; bases not matched to a gene: 5. The length of the CDR3 is 15 residues.

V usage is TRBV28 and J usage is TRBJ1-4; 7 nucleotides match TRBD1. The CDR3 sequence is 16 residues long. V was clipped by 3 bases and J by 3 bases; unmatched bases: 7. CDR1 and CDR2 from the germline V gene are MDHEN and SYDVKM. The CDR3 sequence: CASSLRQGGSNEKLFF. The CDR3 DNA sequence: TGTGCCAGCAGTTTGAGGCAGGGGGGGTCTAATGAAAAACTGTTTTTT.

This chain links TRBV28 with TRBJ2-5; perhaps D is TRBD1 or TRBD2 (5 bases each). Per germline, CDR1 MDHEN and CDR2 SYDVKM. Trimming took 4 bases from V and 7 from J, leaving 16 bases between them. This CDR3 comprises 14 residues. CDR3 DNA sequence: TGTGCCAGCAGTTCCCCCCCCGGGGCCAGGACCCAGTACTTC. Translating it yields CASSSPPGARTQYF.

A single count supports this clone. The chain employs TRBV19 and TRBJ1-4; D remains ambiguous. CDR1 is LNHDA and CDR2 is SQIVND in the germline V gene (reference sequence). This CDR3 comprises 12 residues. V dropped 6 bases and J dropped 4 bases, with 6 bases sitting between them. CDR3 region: CASRDRNEKLFF. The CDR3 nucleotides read TGTGCCAGTAGGGACCGTAATGAAAAACTGTTTTTT.

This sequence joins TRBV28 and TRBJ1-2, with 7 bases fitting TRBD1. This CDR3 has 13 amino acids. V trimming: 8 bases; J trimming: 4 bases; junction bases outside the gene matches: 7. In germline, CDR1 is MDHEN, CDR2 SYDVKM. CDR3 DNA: TGTGCCAGCGGGACAGCTAGCGGCTATGGCTACACCTTC. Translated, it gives CASGTASGYGYTF.

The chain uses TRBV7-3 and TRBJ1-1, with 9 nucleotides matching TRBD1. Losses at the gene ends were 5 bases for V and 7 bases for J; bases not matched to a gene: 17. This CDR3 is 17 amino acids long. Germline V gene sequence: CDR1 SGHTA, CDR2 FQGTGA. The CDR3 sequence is CASSAEHGGQGRGEAFF. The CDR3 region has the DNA TGTGCCAGCAGCGCAGAACATGGGGGACAGGGACGGGGTGAAGCTTTCTTT.

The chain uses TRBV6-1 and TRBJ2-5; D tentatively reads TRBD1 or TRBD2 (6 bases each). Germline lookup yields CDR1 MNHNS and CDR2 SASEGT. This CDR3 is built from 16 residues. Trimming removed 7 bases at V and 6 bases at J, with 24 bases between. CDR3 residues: CASTEAPRGVRQTQYF. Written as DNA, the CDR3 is TGTGCCAGCACGGAAGCGCCAAGGGGGGTCAGGCAGACCCAGTACTTC.

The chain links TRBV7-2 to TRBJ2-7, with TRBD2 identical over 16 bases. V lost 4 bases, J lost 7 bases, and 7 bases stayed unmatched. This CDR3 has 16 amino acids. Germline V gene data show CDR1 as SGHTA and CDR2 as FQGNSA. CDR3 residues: CASSSPGLAGGREQYF. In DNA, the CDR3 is TGTGCCAGCAGCTCTCCGGGACTAGCGGGGGGGCGAGAGCAGTACTTC.

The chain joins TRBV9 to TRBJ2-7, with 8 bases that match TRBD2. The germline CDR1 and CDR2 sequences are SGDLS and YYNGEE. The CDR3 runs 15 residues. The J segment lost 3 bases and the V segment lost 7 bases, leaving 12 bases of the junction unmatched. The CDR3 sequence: CASARGSGVDYEQYF. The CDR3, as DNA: TGTGCCAGCGCTAGAGGTAGCGGGGTCGACTACGAGCAGTACTTC.